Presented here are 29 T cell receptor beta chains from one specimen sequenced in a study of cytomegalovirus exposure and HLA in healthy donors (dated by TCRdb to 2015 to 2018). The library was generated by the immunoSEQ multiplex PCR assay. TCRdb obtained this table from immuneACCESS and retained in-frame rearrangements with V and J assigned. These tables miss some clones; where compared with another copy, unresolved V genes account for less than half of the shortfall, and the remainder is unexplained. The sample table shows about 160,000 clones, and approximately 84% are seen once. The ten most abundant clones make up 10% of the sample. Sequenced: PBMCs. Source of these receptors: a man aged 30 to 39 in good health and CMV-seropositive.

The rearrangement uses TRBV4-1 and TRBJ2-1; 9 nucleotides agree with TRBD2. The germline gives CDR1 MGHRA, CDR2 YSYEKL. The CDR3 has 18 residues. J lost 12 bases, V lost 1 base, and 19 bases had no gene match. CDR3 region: CASSQAFTTSGSQGGQFF. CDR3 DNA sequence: TGCGCCAGCAGCCAAGCTTTTACGACTAGCGGTTCCCAGGGGGGGCAGTTCTTC.

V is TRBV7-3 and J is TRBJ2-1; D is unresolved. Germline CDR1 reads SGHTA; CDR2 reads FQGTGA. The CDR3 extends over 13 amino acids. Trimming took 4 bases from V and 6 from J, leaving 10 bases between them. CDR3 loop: CASSSSRGNEQFF. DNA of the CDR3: TGTGCCAGCAGCTCCTCGAGAGGCAATGAGCAGTTCTTC.

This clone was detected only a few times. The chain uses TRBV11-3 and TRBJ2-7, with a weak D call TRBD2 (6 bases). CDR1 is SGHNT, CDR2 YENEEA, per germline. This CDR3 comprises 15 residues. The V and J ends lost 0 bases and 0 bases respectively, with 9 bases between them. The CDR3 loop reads CASSLDFGSSYEQYF. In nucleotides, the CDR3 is TGTGCCAGCAGCTTAGATTTCGGGAGCTCCTACGAGCAGTACTTC. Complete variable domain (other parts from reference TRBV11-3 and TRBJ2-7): EAGVVQSPRYKIIEKKQPVAFWCNPISGHNTLYWYLQNLGQGPELLIRYENEEAVDDSQLPKDRFSAERLKGVDSTLKIQPAELGDSAVYLCASSLDFGSSYEQYFGPGTRLTVT.

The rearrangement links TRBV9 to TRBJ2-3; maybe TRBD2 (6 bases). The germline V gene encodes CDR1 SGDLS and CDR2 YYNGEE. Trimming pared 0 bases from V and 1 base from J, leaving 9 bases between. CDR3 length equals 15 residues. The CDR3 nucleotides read TGTGCCAGCAGCGTAGGGGGGGTCGGCACAGATACGCAGTATTTT. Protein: CASSVGGVGTDTQYF.

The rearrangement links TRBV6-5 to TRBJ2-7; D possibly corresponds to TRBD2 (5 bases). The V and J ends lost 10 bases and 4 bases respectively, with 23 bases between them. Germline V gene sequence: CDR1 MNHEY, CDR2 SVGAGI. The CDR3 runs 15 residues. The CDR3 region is CATREGPDYAYEQYF. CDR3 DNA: TGTGCCACGCGAGAAGGTCCAGACTATGCATACGAGCAGTACTTC.

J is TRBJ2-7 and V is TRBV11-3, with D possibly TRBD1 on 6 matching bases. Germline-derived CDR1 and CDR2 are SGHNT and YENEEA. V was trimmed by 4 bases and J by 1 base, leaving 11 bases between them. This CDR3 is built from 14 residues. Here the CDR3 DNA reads TGTGCCAGCAGCTCCGGGACATCGTCCTACGAGCAGTACTTC. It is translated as CASSSGTSSYEQYF.

CDR3 coding DNA: TGTGCCAGCAGTAATCGGGAGGGCCGGTCAGATACGCAGTATTTT. Protein sequence: CASSNREGRSDTQYF. The rearrangement uses TRBV6-6 and TRBJ2-3; 8 bases align to TRBD2. V lost 5 bases and J lost 4; bases outside the gene matches: 8. Looked up from germline, CDR1 is MNHNY and CDR2 is SVGAGI (reference sequence). The CDR3 length is 15 residues.

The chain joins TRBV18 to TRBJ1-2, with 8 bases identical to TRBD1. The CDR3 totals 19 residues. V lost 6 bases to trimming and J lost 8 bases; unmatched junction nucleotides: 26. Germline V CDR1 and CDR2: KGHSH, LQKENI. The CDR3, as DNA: TGTGCCAGCTCCGTCAGAAACCTGCCAAAAGGAGGGACAGGCGGCGGCTACACCTTC. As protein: CASSVRNLPKGGTGGGYTF.

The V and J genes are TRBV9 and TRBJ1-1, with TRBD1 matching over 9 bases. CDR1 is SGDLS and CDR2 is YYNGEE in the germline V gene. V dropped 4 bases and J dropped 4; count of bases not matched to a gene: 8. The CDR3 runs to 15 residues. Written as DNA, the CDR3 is TGTGCCAGCAGCTTCACAGGGGGCGCAACCACTGAAGCTTTCTTT. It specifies CASSFTGGATTEAFF.

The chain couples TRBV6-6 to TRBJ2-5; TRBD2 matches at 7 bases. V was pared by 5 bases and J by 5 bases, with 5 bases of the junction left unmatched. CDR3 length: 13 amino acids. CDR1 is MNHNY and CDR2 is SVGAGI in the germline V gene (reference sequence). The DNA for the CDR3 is TGTGCCAGCAGTCCGGACGGGAGGGAGACCCAGTACTTC. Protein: CASSPDGRETQYF.

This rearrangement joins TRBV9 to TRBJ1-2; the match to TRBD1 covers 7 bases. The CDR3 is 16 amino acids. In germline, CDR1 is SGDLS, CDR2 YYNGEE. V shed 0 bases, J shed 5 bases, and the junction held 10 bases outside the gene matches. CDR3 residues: CASSVGDSPSRYGYTF. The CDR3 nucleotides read TGTGCCAGCAGCGTAGGGGACAGTCCCTCTCGTTATGGCTACACCTTC.

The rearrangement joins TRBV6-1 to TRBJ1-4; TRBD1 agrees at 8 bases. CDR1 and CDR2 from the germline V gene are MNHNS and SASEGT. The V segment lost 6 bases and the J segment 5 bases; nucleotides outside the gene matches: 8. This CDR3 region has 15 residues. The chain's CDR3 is CASRTTGQENEKLFF. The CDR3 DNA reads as TGTGCCAGCAGAACGACGGGACAGGAGAATGAAAAACTGTTTTTT.

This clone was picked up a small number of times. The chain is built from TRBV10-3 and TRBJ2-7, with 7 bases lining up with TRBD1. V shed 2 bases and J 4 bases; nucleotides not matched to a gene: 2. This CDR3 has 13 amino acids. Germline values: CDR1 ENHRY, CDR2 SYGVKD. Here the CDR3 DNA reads TGTGCCATCAGTGAGCCCAGGGGGTACGAGCAGTACTTC. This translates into CAISEPRGYEQYF.

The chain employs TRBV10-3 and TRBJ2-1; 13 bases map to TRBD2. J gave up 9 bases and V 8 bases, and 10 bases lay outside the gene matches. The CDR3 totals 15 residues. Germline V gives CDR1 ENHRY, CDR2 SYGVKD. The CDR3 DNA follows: TGTGCCATCGCCAGGACTAGCGGGAGTACCCCTGAGCAGTTCTTC. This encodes CAIARTSGSTPEQFF.

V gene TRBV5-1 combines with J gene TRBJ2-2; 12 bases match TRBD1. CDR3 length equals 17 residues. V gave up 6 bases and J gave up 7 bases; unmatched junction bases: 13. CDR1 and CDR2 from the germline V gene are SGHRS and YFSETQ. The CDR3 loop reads CASTLPGQGALGGELFF. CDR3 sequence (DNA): TGCGCCAGCACCTTACCGGGACAGGGGGCTCTAGGCGGGGAGCTGTTTTTT.

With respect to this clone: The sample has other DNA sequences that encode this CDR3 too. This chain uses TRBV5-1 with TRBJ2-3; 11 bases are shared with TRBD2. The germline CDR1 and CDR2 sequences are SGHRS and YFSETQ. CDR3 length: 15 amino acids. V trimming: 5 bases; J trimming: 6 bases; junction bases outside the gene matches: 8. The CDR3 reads CASRRSGGAEDTQYF. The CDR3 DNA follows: TGCGCCAGCAGACGTAGCGGGGGGGCCGAGGATACGCAGTATTTT.

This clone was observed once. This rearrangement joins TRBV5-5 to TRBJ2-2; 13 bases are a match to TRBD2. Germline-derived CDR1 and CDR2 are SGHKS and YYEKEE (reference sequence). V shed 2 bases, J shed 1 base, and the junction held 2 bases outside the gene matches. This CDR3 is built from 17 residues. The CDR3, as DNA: TGTGCCAGCAGCTTCGGGACTAGCGGGAAGAACACCGGGGAGCTGTTTTTT. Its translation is CASSFGTSGKNTGELFF. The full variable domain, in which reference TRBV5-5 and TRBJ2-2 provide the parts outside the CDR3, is DAGVTQSPTHLIKTRGQQVTLRCSPISGHKSVSWYQQVLGQGPQFIFQYYEKEERGRGNFPDRFSARQFPNYSSELNVNALLLGDSALYLCASSFGTSGKNTGELFFGEGSRLTVL.

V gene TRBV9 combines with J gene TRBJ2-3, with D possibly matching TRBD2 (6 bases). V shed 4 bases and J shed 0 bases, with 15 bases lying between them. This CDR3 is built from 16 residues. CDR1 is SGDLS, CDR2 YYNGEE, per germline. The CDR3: CASSPRAAGSTDTQYF. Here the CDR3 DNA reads TGTGCCAGCAGCCCCCGTGCGGCGGGGAGCACAGATACGCAGTATTTT.

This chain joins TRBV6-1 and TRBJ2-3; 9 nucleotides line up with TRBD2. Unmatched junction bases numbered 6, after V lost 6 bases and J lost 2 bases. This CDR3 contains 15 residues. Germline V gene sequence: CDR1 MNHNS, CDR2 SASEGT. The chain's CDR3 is CASRLAGTFTDTQYF. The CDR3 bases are TGTGCCAGCAGGCTAGCGGGGACGTTCACAGATACGCAGTATTTT.

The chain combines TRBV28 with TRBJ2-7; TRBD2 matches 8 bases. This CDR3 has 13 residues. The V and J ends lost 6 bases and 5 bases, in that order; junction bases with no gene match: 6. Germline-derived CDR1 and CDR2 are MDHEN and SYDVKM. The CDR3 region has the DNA TGTGCCAGCAGCTCGTCCGGGAGGGACGAGCAGTACTTC. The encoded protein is CASSSSGRDEQYF.

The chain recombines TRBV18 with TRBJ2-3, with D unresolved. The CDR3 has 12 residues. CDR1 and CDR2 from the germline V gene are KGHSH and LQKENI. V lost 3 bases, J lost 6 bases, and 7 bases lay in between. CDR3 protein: CASSPSGDTQYF. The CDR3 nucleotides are TGTGCCAGCTCACCGTCTGGCGATACGCAGTATTTT.

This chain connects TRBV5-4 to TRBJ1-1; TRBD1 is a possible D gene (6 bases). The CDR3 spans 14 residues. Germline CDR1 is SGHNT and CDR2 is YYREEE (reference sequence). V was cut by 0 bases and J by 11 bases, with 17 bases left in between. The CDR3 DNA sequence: TGTGCCAGCAGCTTGGTGAGCGGGGGGCCGCGGGCTTTCTTT. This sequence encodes CASSLVSGGPRAFF.

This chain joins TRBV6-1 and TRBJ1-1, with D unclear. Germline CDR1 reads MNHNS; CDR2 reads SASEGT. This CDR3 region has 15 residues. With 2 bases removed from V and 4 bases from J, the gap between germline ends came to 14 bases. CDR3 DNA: TGTGCCAGCAGTGAATTTGTAGTGCTTGGCACTGAAGCTTTCTTT. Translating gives CASSEFVVLGTEAFF.

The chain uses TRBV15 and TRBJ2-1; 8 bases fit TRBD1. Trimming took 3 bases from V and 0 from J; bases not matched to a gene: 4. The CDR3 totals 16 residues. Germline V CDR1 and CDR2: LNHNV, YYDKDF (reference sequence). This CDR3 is CATSRDRASSYNEQFF. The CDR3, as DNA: TGTGCCACCAGCAGGGACAGGGCGAGCTCCTACAATGAGCAGTTCTTC.

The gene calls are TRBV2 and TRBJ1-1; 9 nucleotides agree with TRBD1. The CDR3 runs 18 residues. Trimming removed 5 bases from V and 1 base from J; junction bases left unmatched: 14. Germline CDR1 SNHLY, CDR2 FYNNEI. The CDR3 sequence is CASSQPSDRGFRNTEAFF. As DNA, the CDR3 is TGTGCCAGCAGTCAACCCTCTGACAGGGGGTTTAGGAACACTGAAGCTTTCTTT.

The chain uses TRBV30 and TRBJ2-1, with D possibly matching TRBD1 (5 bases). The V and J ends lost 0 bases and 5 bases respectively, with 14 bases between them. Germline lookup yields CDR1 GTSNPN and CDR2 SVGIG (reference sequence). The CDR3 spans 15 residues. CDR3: CAWSVPGLGNNEQFF. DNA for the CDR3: TGTGCCTGGAGTGTACCAGGGCTAGGTAACAATGAGCAGTTCTTC. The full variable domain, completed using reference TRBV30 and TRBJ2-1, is SQTIHQWPATLVQPVGSPLSLECTVEGTSNPNLYWYRQAAGRGLQLLFYSVGIGQISSEVPQNLSASRPQDRQFILSSKKLLLSDSGFYLCAWSVPGLGNNEQFFGPGTRLTVL.

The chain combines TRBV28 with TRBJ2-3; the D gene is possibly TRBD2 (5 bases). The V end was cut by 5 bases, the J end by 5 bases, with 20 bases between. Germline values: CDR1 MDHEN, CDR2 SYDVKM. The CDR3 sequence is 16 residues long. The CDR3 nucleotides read TGTGCCAGCAGTCCCCCCGGGCAGAGGGCGGGAGATACGCAGTATTTT. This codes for CASSPPGQRAGDTQYF.

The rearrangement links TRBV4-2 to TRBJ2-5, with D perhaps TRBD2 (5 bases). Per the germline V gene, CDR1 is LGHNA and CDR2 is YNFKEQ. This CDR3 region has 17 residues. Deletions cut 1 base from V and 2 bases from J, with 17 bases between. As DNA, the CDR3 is TGTGCCAGCAGCCAAGGAAGACTTCGTACGGGGCAAGAGACCCAGTACTTC. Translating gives CASSQGRLRTGQETQYF.

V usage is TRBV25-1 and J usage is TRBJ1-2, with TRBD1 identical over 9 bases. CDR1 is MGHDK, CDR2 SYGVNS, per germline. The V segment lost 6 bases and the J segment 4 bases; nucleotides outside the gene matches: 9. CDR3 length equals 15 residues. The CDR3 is CASSPTGTGLYGYTF. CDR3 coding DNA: TGTGCCAGCAGCCCCACCGGGACAGGGCTCTATGGCTACACCTTC.